Detailed here is one T cell receptor beta chain. The data were taken from a study of cytomegalovirus exposure and HLA in healthy donors. The PCR employed 60 Vbeta primers together with 13 Jbeta primers. Clones were sequenced by immunoSEQ multiplex PCR, and TCRdb holds only the in-frame ones, with some missing. The ten top clones account for 0.8% to 1%, within a sample of approximately 150,000 clones. This clonotype was sampled from a male donor in good health and CMV-seronegative. Material: PBMCs.

This CDR3 is CASSQGQSYTGELFF. CDR3 coding DNA: TGCGCCAGCAGCCAAGGACAGAGTTACACCGGGGAGCTGTTTTTT. The rearrangement joins TRBV4-3 to TRBJ2-2; D may be TRBD1 (5 bases). CDR1 is LGHNA, CDR2 YSLEER, per germline. CDR3 size: 15 residues. The ends were cut back, 1 base at V and 3 bases at J, with 9 bases in the middle.